Listed below are T cell receptor beta chains from one sample, sequenced in a study of naive and memory T cell subsets. Via MiXCR, TCRdb re-called the 5' RACE reads, giving one row per CDR3 protein. The data show more than 50,000 distinct CDR3 sequences, over 7% seen once. The receptors were sampled from a male donor in good health. CDR3s include the opening cysteine and the closing phenylalanine or tryptophan. D genes are given only for firm matches. Clone sizes are given selectively: once, few, many, or a class where the clone is expanded.

TRBJ2-2,-,few,TRBV29-1,CSVQQGVDTGELFF,TGCAGCGTTCAGCAGGGCGTGGACACCGGGGAGCTGTTTTTT
TRBJ1-5,-,few,TRBV12-3/TRBV12-4,CASSWGLGVSQPQHF,TGTGCCAGCAGCTGGGGGTTGGGCGTAAGTCAGCCCCAGCATTTT
TRBJ1-1,-,many,TRBV13,CASIQRGGAAEAFF,TGTGCCAGCATCCAAAGGGGCGGGGCGGCTGAAGCTTTCTTT
TRBJ2-2,-,few,TRBV29-1,CSVGGANTGELFF,TGCAGCGTTGGGGGGGCGAACACCGGGGAGCTGTTTTTT
TRBJ1-2,-,many,TRBV7-9,CASSQNGGIYGYTF,TGTGCCAGCAGCCAAAACGGCGGAATCTATGGCTACACCTTC
TRBJ2-6,-,many,TRBV7-6,CASSLVGSGANVLTF,TGTGCCAGCAGCTTAGTAGGGTCCGGGGCCAACGTCCTGACTTTC
TRBJ2-1,TRBD2,-,TRBV5-4,CASSGLAGTSGSGEQFF,TGTGCCAGCAGCGGACTCGCCGGGACTAGCGGGAGTGGTGAGCAGTTCTTC
TRBJ1-5,-,few,TRBV29-1,CSVKDKNNQPQHF,TGCAGCGTTAAGGACAAGAACAATCAGCCCCAGCATTTT
TRBJ2-7,TRBD2,many,TRBV6-5,CASKPGGGLAGNTYEQYF,TGTGCCAGCAAACCAGGGGGGGGACTAGCGGGAAATACCTACGAGCAGTACTTC
TRBJ2-7,-,-,TRBV6-6,CASSTGSSYEQYF,TGTGCCAGCAGTACAGGATCCTCCTACGAGCAGTACTTC
TRBJ2-1,-,many,TRBV6-1,CASSENRVGEISYNEQFF,TGTGCCAGCAGTGAAAATCGAGTAGGGGAGATCTCCTACAATGAGCAGTTCTTC
TRBJ2-1,TRBD2,many,TRBV19,CASTSGGGPYEQFF,TGTGCCAGTACCTCCGGGGGAGGGCCCTATGAGCAGTTCTTC
TRBJ2-3,TRBD2,-,TRBV29-1,CSLRTSGGTQYF,TGCAGCCTTCGAACTAGCGGGGGGACGCAGTATTTT
TRBJ2-7,TRBD2,many,TRBV4-1,CASSQEGAGAGYEQYF,TGCGCCAGCAGCCAAGAGGGAGCGGGAGCGGGGTACGAGCAGTACTTC
TRBJ2-3,TRBD2,many,TRBV6-2/TRBV6-3,CASNSNSGYTDTQYF,TGTGCCAGCAATTCCAATAGCGGGTACACAGATACGCAGTATTTT
TRBJ2-1,-,medium-sized,TRBV5-6,CASSLTEEQFF,TGTGCCAGCAGCTTGACAGAAGAGCAGTTCTTC
TRBJ2-1,-,-,TRBV11-2,CASLDSSIFNEQFF,TGTGCCAGCTTGGACAGCTCCATCTTCAATGAGCAGTTCTTC
TRBJ2-7,TRBD1,-,TRBV27,CASSITGAHYEQYF,TGTGCCAGCAGCATTACAGGGGCACATTACGAGCAGTACTTC
TRBJ2-1,TRBD2,-,TRBV7-2,CASSSVAGGNNEQFF,TGTGCCAGCAGCTCGGTAGCGGGGGGGAACAATGAGCAGTTCTTC
TRBJ2-1,TRBD1,few,TRBV29-1,CSVSRRDRGSYNEQFF,TGCAGCGTTTCTAGGCGGGACAGGGGCTCCTACAATGAGCAGTTCTTC
TRBJ2-1,-,many,TRBV5-1,CASSLEGGGPVNEQFF,TGCGCCAGCAGCTTGGAAGGGGGGGGGCCTGTAAATGAGCAGTTCTTC
TRBJ2-7,-,-,TRBV6-1,CASSEALPRDEQYF,TGTGCCAGCAGTGAAGCGTTACCTCGGGACGAGCAGTACTTC
TRBJ1-1,-,-,TRBV9,CASSPREPVEAFF,TGTGCCAGCAGCCCACGGGAACCGGTTGAAGCTTTCTTT
TRBJ2-7,TRBD2,-,TRBV6-5,CASNGGTSGRVTAYEQYF,TGTGCCAGCAACGGGGGGACTAGCGGGAGGGTAACGGCCTACGAGCAGTACTTC
TRBJ2-2,TRBD1,-,TRBV10-3,CAIAPGQGFGELFF,TGTGCCATTGCACCGGGACAGGGATTTGGGGAGCTGTTTTTT
TRBJ1-1,-,few,TRBV2,CASRPRGENTEAFF,TGTGCCAGCAGGCCCCGAGGCGAGAACACTGAAGCTTTCTTT
TRBJ2-3,-,many,TRBV14,CASSQYTDTQYF,TGTGCCAGCAGCCAGTACACAGATACGCAGTATTTT
TRBJ1-2,-,few,TRBV6-1,CASSEGGAYYGYTF,TGTGCCAGCAGCGAAGGGGGAGCGTACTATGGCTACACCTTC
TRBJ1-2,-,-,TRBV6-6,CASTRDSNYGYTF,TGTGCCAGCACCAGAGACAGCAACTATGGCTACACCTTC
TRBJ1-5,TRBD1,many,TRBV12-5,CASGTGQGDQPQHF,TGTGCTAGTGGTACAGGCCAGGGGGACCAGCCCCAGCATTTT
TRBJ2-4,TRBD1,many,TRBV2,CASSNPGQAAKNIQYF,TGTGCCAGCAGTAATCCAGGACAGGCCGCCAAAAACATTCAGTACTTC
TRBJ1-5,TRBD1,many,TRBV15,CATSRPQGGGQPQHF,TGTGCCACCAGCAGACCTCAGGGGGGAGGGCAGCCCCAGCATTTT
TRBJ1-1,TRBD1,few,TRBV12-3/TRBV12-4,CASSGDRENTEAFF,TGTGCCAGCAGTGGGGACAGGGAGAACACTGAAGCTTTCTTT
TRBJ2-2,-,many,TRBV7-2,CASSSTRVTGELFF,TGTGCCAGCAGCTCCACCCGGGTCACCGGGGAGCTGTTTTTT
TRBJ2-5,TRBD1,-,TRBV29-1,CSAQSDRTLSETQYF,TGCAGCGCGCAGTCGGACAGGACCCTTTCGGAGACCCAGTACTTC
TRBJ2-1,-,-,TRBV12-3/TRBV12-4,CASSLLNSGNEQFF,TGTGCCAGCAGCCTACTCAACTCTGGGAATGAGCAGTTCTTC
TRBJ2-2,TRBD1,-,TRBV25-1,CASSGQGAWAGELFF,TGTGCCAGCAGTGGACAGGGGGCGTGGGCCGGGGAGCTGTTTTTT
TRBJ2-4,TRBD2,-,TRBV20-1,CSAREGGGAGYIQYF,TGCAGTGCTAGAGAAGGCGGGGGGGCCGGCTACATTCAGTACTTC
TRBJ1-3,-,few,TRBV6-1,CASSTGPGRGAGNTIYF,TGTGCCAGCAGTACTGGCCCCGGGAGGGGAGCTGGAAACACCATATATTTT
TRBJ2-2,TRBD1,-,TRBV5-4,CASSSATGTANTGELFF,TGTGCCAGCAGCTCGGCCACCGGGACAGCGAACACCGGGGAGCTGTTTTTT